This T cell receptor (beta chain) came from a study of T cell repertoires in cytomegalovirus infection. Study summary: Public TCR beta signatures marked donors with CMV infection and the matching HLA.

This clonotype was seen more than once but under ten times. What it binds is unknown. This CDR3 has 15 residues. V lost 4 bases and J lost 3, with 16 bases in between. The V gene's germline CDR1 is SEHNR and CDR2 FQNEAQ (reference sequence). In TCRdb, the reads were re-called with MiXCR into one record per CDR3 protein. The sample carries about 130,000 distinct CDR3 sequences, 32% recorded once. Source: CD8+ T cells from cultured PBMCs, taken from culture after CMV antigen stimulation. This rearrangement joins TRBV7-9 to TRBJ2-7; D tentatively reads TRBD1 or TRBD2 (6 bases each). The TCR comes from a human donor in good health (CMV status not recorded). Some clones in this sample may be carry-over from other donors' samples. This CDR3 reads CASSWAGGRVYEQYF. The CDR3 DNA is TGTGCCAGCAGCTGGGCCGGGGGCAGGGTCTACGAGCAGTACTTC.